Listed below are T cell receptor beta chains from one sample, sequenced in a study of radiotherapy plus CTLA-4 blockade in lung cancer. Assay: immunoSEQ multiplex PCR; the TCRdb copy retains only in-frame clones and omits some. This table has 81,000 or so clones, under 85% appearing once. The specimen was peripheral blood, collected from a patient treated with radiotherapy plus ipilimumab. These receptors all come from a human donor with non-small cell lung cancer who had stable disease on radiotherapy plus ipilimumab. Each CDR3 is given with its conserved first and last residue. D genes are given only for firm matches. Clone size is given for some rows only: seen once, a few or many times, or a class if the clone is expanded.

size	J	D	V	CDR3	DNA
NA	TRBJ2-2	TRBD1	TRBV6-4	CASSESGQLNTGELFF	TGTGCCAGCAGTGAATCGGGACAGCTCAACACCGGGGAGCTGTTTTTT
NA	TRBJ1-1	NA	TRBV7-6	CASSATGGLNTEAFF	TGTGCCAGCAGCGCGACGGGGGGCCTGAACACTGAAGCTTTCTTT
NA	TRBJ2-2	TRBD1	TRBV7-2	CASSPGQGTGELFF	TGTGCCAGCAGCCCCGGACAGGGGACCGGGGAGCTGTTTTTT
NA	TRBJ1-2	NA	TRBV28	CASSLSPTDVYGYTF	TGTGCCAGCAGTTTATCGCCAACTGACGTTTATGGCTACACCTTC
NA	TRBJ2-2	NA	TRBV13	CASSWGRLKTGELFF	TGTGCCAGCAGCTGGGGACGGCTGAAGACCGGGGAGCTGTTTTTT
NA	TRBJ2-2	TRBD1	TRBV5-1	CASSIRGQGTTGELFF	TGCGCCAGCAGCATTCGAGGACAGGGGACGACCGGGGAGCTGTTTTTT
NA	TRBJ2-7	NA	TRBV2	CASSERIGRIYEQYF	TGTGCCAGCAGTGAACGGATAGGACGGATCTACGAGCAGTACTTC
NA	TRBJ2-1	TRBD1	TRBV5-1	CASSSGQGGSYNEQFF	TGCGCCAGCAGCTCGGGACAGGGGGGGTCCTACAATGAGCAGTTCTTC
NA	TRBJ2-1	TRBD2	TRBV5-1	CASSPTSGAYNEQFF	TGCGCCAGCAGCCCGACTAGCGGAGCTTACAATGAGCAGTTCTTC
once	TRBJ2-5	TRBD2	TRBV27	CASTTRTSGRETQYF	TGTGCCAGCACCACCCGGACTAGCGGGAGAGAGACCCAGTACTTC
once	TRBJ1-2	NA	TRBV15	CATSSGRGANYGYTF	TGTGCCACCAGCAGCGGGAGGGGAGCTAACTATGGCTACACCTTC
NA	TRBJ1-2	TRBD1	TRBV6-5	CASSGFGTGRLGYTF	TGTGCCAGCAGTGGCTTTGGGACAGGGCGGCTTGGCTACACCTTC
NA	TRBJ1-4	TRBD1	TRBV5-6	CASSPGTGGQEKLFF	TGTGCCAGCAGTCCGGGGACAGGGGGACAAGAAAAACTGTTTTTT
few	TRBJ1-2	NA	TRBV7-8	CASSTTGPGYGYTF	TGTGCCAGCAGCACCACGGGCCCCGGGTATGGCTACACCTTC
NA	TRBJ2-5	NA	TRBV21-1	CASSTSTGGKRPETQYF	TGTGCCAGCAGCACCTCGACAGGGGGTAAACGGCCAGAGACCCAGTACTTC
NA	TRBJ2-2	NA	TRBV11-3	CASSLTGELFF	TGTGCCAGCAGCTTAACCGGGGAGCTGTTTTTT
NA	TRBJ2-1	TRBD2	TRBV5-4	CASSLTSGSTYEQFF	TGTGCCAGCAGTTTGACTAGCGGGAGTACCTATGAGCAGTTCTTC
NA	TRBJ2-1	NA	TRBV30	CAWSNLGGLRNEQFF	TGTGCCTGGAGCAATCTGGGGGGCCTTCGCAATGAGCAGTTCTTC
NA	TRBJ1-1	NA	TRBV30	CAWSVPGLSTEAFF	TGTGCCTGGAGTGTACCGGGCCTTAGCACTGAAGCTTTCTTT
NA	TRBJ2-2	TRBD1	TRBV7-9	CASSSLDRDRTGELFF	TGTGCCAGCAGCTCCCTGGACAGGGATCGGACCGGGGAGCTGTTTTTT
NA	TRBJ2-1	TRBD1	TRBV7-3	CASSFGQVNGHEQFF	TGTGCCAGCAGCTTCGGACAGGTGAACGGGCATGAGCAGTTCTTC
NA	TRBJ2-7	TRBD1	TRBV9	CASSPGQGNEQYF	TGTGCCAGCAGCCCTGGACAGGGGAATGAGCAGTACTTC
once	TRBJ1-5	NA	TRBV28	CASSSGTRQAHQPQHF	TGTGCCAGCAGTTCGGGGACCAGGCAGGCGCATCAGCCCCAGCATTTT
NA	TRBJ2-4	TRBD2	TRBV27	CASSLSAGGRNIQYF	TGTGCCAGCAGTTTATCTGCGGGGGGGCGAAACATTCAGTACTTC
few	TRBJ2-2	NA	TRBV29-1	CSVEGVVGTGELFF	TGCAGCGTTGAAGGGGTTGTGGGCACCGGGGAGCTGTTTTTT
NA	TRBJ1-5	TRBD1	TRBV5-1	CASSLSGTGRGQPQHF	TGCGCCAGCAGCTTGAGTGGGACAGGGAGGGGGCAGCCCCAGCATTTT
NA	TRBJ2-5	NA	TRBV15	CATSPTQTRVETQYF	TGTGCCACCAGCCCAACCCAAACTAGGGTGGAGACCCAGTACTTC
NA	TRBJ2-4	NA	TRBV6-1	CASREGLGLIQYF	TGTGCCAGCAGGGAAGGGTTGGGCTTAATTCAGTACTTC
once	TRBJ1-6	NA	TRBV7-8	CASSLGVDGFSSYNSPLHF	TGTGCCAGCAGCTTAGGGGTTGACGGGTTTAGCTCCTATAATTCACCCCTCCACTTT
few	TRBJ2-1	TRBD2	TRBV2	CASSGGTSGASSYNEQFF	TGTGCCAGCAGTGGCGGGACTAGCGGGGCAAGCTCCTACAATGAGCAGTTCTTC
NA	TRBJ2-1	TRBD1	TRBV7-9	CASRKGTGDEQFF	TGTGCCAGCAGGAAAGGGACAGGCGATGAGCAGTTCTTC
NA	TRBJ2-1	TRBD1	TRBV6-1	CASSEKRWTGDYNEQFF	TGTGCCAGCAGTGAAAAAAGATGGACAGGGGACTACAATGAGCAGTTCTTC
NA	TRBJ1-6	NA	TRBV19	CASSIVRTQQDSPLHF	TGTGCCAGTAGTATAGTCAGAACCCAGCAGGATTCACCCCTCCACTTT
NA	TRBJ1-1	NA	TRBV29-1	CSVGKVLDTEAFF	TGCAGCGTTGGGAAGGTGTTGGACACTGAAGCTTTCTTT
NA	TRBJ2-3	NA	TRBV7-9	CASSAPTGNTQYF	TGTGCCAGCAGCGCCCCTACTGGGAATACGCAGTATTTT
NA	TRBJ2-3	NA	TRBV16	CASSQTDTQYF	TGTGCCAGCAGCCAAACAGATACGCAGTATTTT
NA	TRBJ2-5	NA	TRBV2	CASSESLLARAQYF	TGTGCCAGCAGTGAAAGCCTCCTGGCGCGGGCCCAGTACTTC
NA	TRBJ2-1	NA	TRBV28	CASSLTGNEQFF	TGTGCCAGCAGTTTAACAGGGAACGAGCAGTTCTTC
NA	TRBJ1-1	TRBD1	TRBV2	CASRTGQDTEAFF	TGTGCCAGCAGGACAGGGCAAGACACTGAAGCTTTCTTT
NA	TRBJ2-5	TRBD2	TRBV2	CASSEASGGETQYF	TGTGCCAGCAGTGAAGCCTCGGGGGGAGAGACCCAGTACTTC
once	TRBJ1-5	TRBD1	TRBV7-9	CASSRTGGGNQPQHF	TGTGCCAGCAGCCGGACAGGGGGCGGGAATCAGCCCCAGCATTTT
NA	TRBJ2-3	TRBD2	TRBV11-2	CASSLRFAGGLTSTDTQYF	TGTGCCAGCAGCTTACGCTTCGCGGGGGGTTTGACTAGCACAGATACGCAGTATTTT
NA	TRBJ2-7	NA	TRBV14	CASSPDSIYEQYF	TGTGCCAGCAGCCCCGACTCGATCTACGAGCAGTACTTC
NA	TRBJ2-3	TRBD2	TRBV19	CASSRPSGGRNTDTQYF	TGTGCCAGTAGTAGGCCTAGCGGGGGGCGAAACACAGATACGCAGTATTTT
NA	TRBJ2-5	NA	TRBV5-1	CASRPDQATQYF	TGCGCCAGCAGGCCCGATCAAGCGACCCAGTACTTC
few	TRBJ2-3	TRBD1	TRBV4-2	CASSQDQSGGADTQYF	TGTGCCAGCAGCCAAGATCAGTCAGGGGGCGCAGATACGCAGTATTTT
NA	TRBJ2-1	TRBD2	TRBV7-2	CASSLELAGGGEQFF	TGTGCCAGCAGCTTAGAACTAGCGGGAGGGGGTGAGCAGTTCTTC
NA	TRBJ1-4	TRBD1	TRBV6-5	CASRPDRAANEKLFF	TGTGCCAGCAGGCCGGACAGGGCTGCTAATGAAAAACTGTTTTTT
few	TRBJ1-6	TRBD1	TRBV5-6	CASSFRQGFNSPLHF	TGTGCCAGCAGCTTTAGACAGGGGTTTAATTCACCCCTCCACTTT
NA	TRBJ2-3	TRBD2	TRBV7-9	CASSYGAGGPGDTQYF	TGTGCCAGCAGCTACGGAGCGGGGGGGCCGGGAGATACGCAGTATTTT